This T cell receptor (beta chain) was sequenced during a study of blood T cell repertoires in COVID-19. Across the study: In each case, the material was cDNA or gDNA derived from T cells, B-cell-depleted T cells, or PBMCs.

The germline CDR1 and CDR2 sequences are MDHEN and SYDVKM. V gave up 4 bases and J gave up 3 bases; unmatched junction bases: 6. This CDR3 spans 15 amino acids. As originally analysed: Estimated nucleated cell counts came from reference gene primer amplification. TCRdb's table, derived via immunoSEQ multiplex PCR, lists solely in-frame clones and lacks some. That table gives V, J and clone size, and the DNA gave D and trimming. The table shows under 250,000 clones, with 60% to 85% occurring only once. The sequencing input was peripheral blood. The chain recombines TRBV28 with TRBJ2-7, with 10 nucleotides matching TRBD2. This clonotype originated in a woman aged 70-85 years with acute or convalescent COVID-19. CDR3 DNA sequence: TGTGCCAGCAGTTCCGGCGCTAGCGGGAGCTACGAGCAGTACTTC. It is translated as CASSSGASGSYEQYF.